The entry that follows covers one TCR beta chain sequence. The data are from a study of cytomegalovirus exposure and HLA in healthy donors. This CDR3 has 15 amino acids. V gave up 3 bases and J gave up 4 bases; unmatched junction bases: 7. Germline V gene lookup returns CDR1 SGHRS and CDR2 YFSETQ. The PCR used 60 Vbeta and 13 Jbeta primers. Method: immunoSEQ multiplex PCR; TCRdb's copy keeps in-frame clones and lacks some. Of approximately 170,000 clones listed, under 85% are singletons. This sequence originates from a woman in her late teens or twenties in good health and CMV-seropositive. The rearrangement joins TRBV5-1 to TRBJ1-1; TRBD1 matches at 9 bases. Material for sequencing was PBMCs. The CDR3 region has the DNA TGCGCCAGCAGCTCTACGACAGGGGGGAGCACTGAAGCTTTCTTT. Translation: CASSSTTGGSTEAFF.